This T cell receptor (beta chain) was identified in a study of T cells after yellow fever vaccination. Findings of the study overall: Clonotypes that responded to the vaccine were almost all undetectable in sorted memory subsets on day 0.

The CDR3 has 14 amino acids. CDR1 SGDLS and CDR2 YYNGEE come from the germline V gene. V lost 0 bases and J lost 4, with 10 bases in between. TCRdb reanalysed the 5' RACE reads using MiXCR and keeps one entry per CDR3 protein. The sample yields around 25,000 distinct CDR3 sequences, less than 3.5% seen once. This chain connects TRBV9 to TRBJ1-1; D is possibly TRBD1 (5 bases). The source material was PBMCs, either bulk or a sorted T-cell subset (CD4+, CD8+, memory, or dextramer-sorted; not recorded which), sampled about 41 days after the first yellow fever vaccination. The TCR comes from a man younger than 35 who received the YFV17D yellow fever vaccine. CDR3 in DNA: TGTGCCAGCAGCGTAGACCCGGGGGGCACTGAAGCTTTCTTT. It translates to CASSVDPGGTEAFF.